This T cell receptor beta chain originates from a study of cytomegalovirus exposure and HLA in healthy donors. The wider study: Genetic ancestry analysis placed 81% of the 300 to 400 donors that were genotyped in the Caucasian-associated cluster. Findings and caveats of the study: In vitro checks showed that a few CMV-associated chains really do target CMV antigens. The authors excluded some V segments, including TRBV6-2 and TRBV6-3, as indistinguishable. Later analysis revealed greater clonal expansion in HLA-associated TCR beta chains than in equally common others.

The PCR ran on 60 Vbeta and 13 Jbeta primers. Sequencing used immunoSEQ multiplex PCR; TCRdb keeps in-frame clones, though not all of them. The sample yields some 84,000 clones, roughly 73% seen once. With respect to this clone: Its antigen is as yet unknown.

This CDR3 contains 16 residues. Trimming pared 6 bases from V and 4 bases from J, leaving 21 bases between. CDR1 is MDHEN, CDR2 SYDVKM, per germline. Sequencing input: PBMCs. This clonotype originated in a male donor in good health and CMV-seropositive. J is TRBJ2-5 and V is TRBV28; possible D gene TRBD1, 6 bases. The CDR3 DNA reads TGTGCCAGCAGCGCGCCCTGGGCAGGGGTAGGAGAGACCCAGTACTTC. Protein product: CASSAPWAGVGETQYF.